The 24 T cell receptor beta chains presented below share a single source sample, sequenced in a study of blood T cell repertoires in COVID-19. Profiling relied on immunoSEQ multiplex PCR, and the TCRdb table lists in-frame clones only, not all of them. The sample consists of approximately 260,000 clones, roughly 85% of them appearing once. Sequencing was carried out using PBMCs or T cells enriched from blood (not recorded which). The receptor source for this set is a woman aged 45-65 years who had been exposed to COVID-19.

The CDR3 DNA follows: TGTGCCAGCAGCTTAGTTCGGACTAGCGGGGGGGCCGGCAATGAGCAGTTCTTC. Translated: CASSLVRTSGGAGNEQFF. The genes are TRBV7-9 and TRBJ2-1; the match to TRBD2 covers 15 bases. The CDR3 runs 18 residues. The V segment lost 1 base and the J segment 6 bases; nucleotides outside the gene matches: 7. Germline-derived CDR1 and CDR2 are SEHNR and FQNEAQ (reference sequence).

The chain joins TRBV28 to TRBJ1-5; D gene unclear. This CDR3 comprises 14 residues. V dropped 8 bases and J dropped 2 bases, with 13 bases sitting between them. The V gene's germline CDR1 is MDHEN and CDR2 SYDVKM. The CDR3 sequence: CASSFGVGNQPQHF. DNA for the CDR3: TGTGCCAGCTCTTTCGGGGTCGGCAATCAGCCCCAGCATTTT.

The gene calls are TRBV7-2 and TRBJ1-6; 8 positions agree with TRBD1. V lost 1 base to trimming and J lost 9 bases; unmatched junction nucleotides: 2. The CDR3 covers 14 residues. Germline CDR1 and CDR2: SGHTA and FQGNSA. The CDR3 loop is CASSLGDRGSPLHF. As DNA, the CDR3 is TGTGCCAGCAGCTTAGGTGACAGGGGTTCACCCCTCCACTTT.

The chain combines TRBV20-1 with TRBJ2-1; D may be TRBD1 (6 bases). This CDR3 comprises 11 residues. The V end lost 8 bases, the J end lost 7 bases, and 12 bases lay between the germline ends. Germline V CDR1 and CDR2: DFQATT, SNEGSKA (reference sequence). This CDR3 reads CSFQGQNEQFF. In nucleotides, the CDR3 is TGCAGTTTTCAGGGGCAGAATGAGCAGTTCTTC.

The sample holds one count of this clone. This chain connects TRBV2 to TRBJ1-1, with TRBD1 matching 7 bases. The J segment lost 0 bases and the V segment lost 9 bases, leaving 4 bases of the junction unmatched. This CDR3 is built from 13 residues. Germline assignment: CDR1 SNHLY and CDR2 FYNNEI. The CDR3 DNA reads as TGTGCCAGTGGGACAGTGATGAACACTGAAGCTTTCTTT. Protein: CASGTVMNTEAFF.

V gene TRBV5-6 combines with J gene TRBJ1-5; perhaps TRBD1 as D (5 bases). The CDR3 covers 14 residues. The germline V and J ends were trimmed by 4 bases and 4 bases, with 12 bases remaining between them. Germline-derived CDR1 and CDR2 are SGHDT and YYEEEE. CDR3 bases: TGTGCCAGCAGCCTCGGACAAACGAATCAGCCCCAGCATTTT. Its protein is CASSLGQTNQPQHF. The full variable domain, in which reference TRBV5-6 and TRBJ1-5 provide the parts outside the CDR3, is DAGVTQSPTHLIKTRGQQVTLRCSPKSGHDTVSWYQQALGQGPQFIFQYYEEEERQRGNFPDRFSGHQFPNYSSELNVNALLLGDSALYLCASSLGQTNQPQHFGDGTRLSIL.

This clone turned up a few times. The same CDR3 arises from other DNA sequences in this sample as well. The V gene is TRBV18, the J gene TRBJ1-4; TRBD1 agrees at 9 bases. Trimming at V came to 2 bases and at J to 8 bases, leaving 3 bases not matched to a gene. The CDR3 consists of 14 residues. The germline gives CDR1 KGHSH, CDR2 LQKENI. The CDR3 coding sequence is TGTGCCAGCTCACCAGGACAGGGGCGGGAAAAACTGTTTTTT. Encoded protein: CASSPGQGREKLFF.

The chain employs TRBV25-1 and TRBJ1-2; 10 nucleotides line up with TRBD1. The germline V gene has CDR1 MGHDK and CDR2 SYGVNS. This CDR3 comprises 14 residues. J lost 6 bases, V lost 3 bases, and 4 bases had no gene match. This CDR3 is CASSDQGQGHGYTF. Written as DNA, the CDR3 is TGTGCCAGCAGTGACCAGGGACAGGGGCATGGCTACACCTTC.

This chain connects TRBV19 to TRBJ2-7; 7 bases agree with TRBD1. The V segment lost 3 bases and the J segment 1 base; nucleotides outside the gene matches: 3. Per germline, CDR1 LNHDA and CDR2 SQIVND (reference sequence). The CDR3 covers 14 residues. CDR3 nucleotide sequence: TGTGCCAGTAGTATCAACAGGGGATCCTACGAGCAGTACTTC. Translated: CASSINRGSYEQYF.

The CDR3 is CSASDIGEAFF. DNA of the CDR3: TGCAGTGCTAGCGACATAGGTGAAGCTTTCTTT. The chain uses TRBV20-1 and TRBJ1-1; D not resolved. V lost 3 bases to trimming and J lost 7 bases, with 9 bases between them. The CDR3 is 11 amino acids. Looked up from germline, CDR1 is DFQATT and CDR2 is SNEGSKA (reference sequence).

The chain is built from TRBV7-3 and TRBJ1-1; 10 bases are shared with TRBD1. The ends lost 0 bases at V and 5 bases at J; junction bases unmatched: 3. Germline V gene lookup returns CDR1 SGHTA and CDR2 FQGTGA. The CDR3 length is 15 residues. This CDR3 is CASSLTGTGETEAFF. The CDR3 region has the DNA TGTGCCAGCAGCTTAACCGGGACAGGGGAAACTGAAGCTTTCTTT.

The chain is built from TRBV5-1 and TRBJ1-3; 8 bases line up with TRBD1. Germline CDR1 is SGHRS and CDR2 is YFSETQ. This CDR3 comprises 16 residues. V gave up 4 bases and J gave up 0 bases; unmatched junction bases: 6. The CDR3 loop is CASSGRTGFSGNTIYF. CDR3 DNA: TGCGCCAGCAGCGGGAGGACAGGGTTCTCTGGAAACACCATATATTTT.

The genes are TRBV5-4 and TRBJ1-2; possible D gene TRBD1, 6 bases. Germline assignment: CDR1 SGHNT and CDR2 YYREEE (reference sequence). With 5 bases removed from V and 0 bases from J, the gap between germline ends came to 17 bases. The CDR3 runs to 16 residues. CDR3 amino acids: CASRQGLKTANYGYTF. In DNA form, the CDR3 reads TGTGCCAGCAGACAGGGTCTGAAGACTGCTAACTATGGCTACACCTTC.

The rearrangement uses TRBV7-8 and TRBJ1-1; D unclear. Germline lookup yields CDR1 SGHVS and CDR2 FQNEAQ. CDR3 size: 15 residues. Trimming took off 5 bases at V and 4 bases at J, with 17 bases between the two ends. The chain's CDR3 is CASSRDFFSSTEAFF. The CDR3 region has the DNA TGTGCCAGCAGCCGAGACTTTTTCTCAAGCACTGAAGCTTTCTTT.

At least ten counts were recorded for this clone. The CDR3 bases are TGTGCCAGCTCACCATACTATCAGGGGGCTGGCAATGAGCAGTTCTTC. Its protein is CASSPYYQGAGNEQFF. V usage is TRBV18 and J usage is TRBJ2-1, with 8 bases matching TRBD1. Trimming at V came to 2 bases and at J to 6 bases, leaving 9 bases not matched to a gene. Per germline, CDR1 KGHSH and CDR2 LQKENI. The CDR3 has 16 residues.

A single count supports this clone. The chain has TRBV19 and TRBJ2-3, with 9 bases lining up with TRBD1. Trimming removed 4 bases from V and 4 bases from J; junction bases left unmatched: 9. The germline CDR1 and CDR2 sequences are LNHDA and SQIVND (reference sequence). The CDR3 is made up of 16 amino acids. The CDR3 sequence: CASSTRTGVGADTQYF. As DNA, the CDR3 is TGTGCCAGTAGTACCCGGACAGGGGTAGGAGCAGATACGCAGTATTTT.

The genes are TRBV19 and TRBJ1-1, with 7 bases aligning to TRBD1. This CDR3 has 15 residues. Germline values: CDR1 LNHDA, CDR2 SQIVND (reference sequence). Trimming removed 8 bases from V and 4 bases from J; junction bases left unmatched: 13. The CDR3 coding sequence is TGTGCCAGTGCAGACAGGGAAAAGATCGTCACTGAAGCTTTCTTT. Translation gives CASADREKIVTEAFF.

The rearrangement uses TRBV19 and TRBJ1-2; D remains ambiguous. Trimming cost V 2 bases and J 4 bases, with 14 bases left between them. From germline, CDR1 is LNHDA and CDR2 SQIVND (reference sequence). The CDR3 is 15 amino acids. The chain's CDR3 is CASSIPDTSSYGYTF. In DNA form, the CDR3 reads TGTGCCAGTAGTATACCCGACACCTCCTCCTATGGCTACACCTTC.

J is TRBJ2-1 and V is TRBV24-1, with a possible D match to TRBD2 (6 bases). The CDR3 loop spans 16 amino acids. The germline V and J ends were trimmed by 1 base and 6 bases, with 15 bases remaining between them. Germline V lookup: CDR1 KGHDR, CDR2 SFDVKD. The CDR3, as DNA: TGTGCCACCAGTGATTTCTCGGGGATGGGGGGCAATGAGCAGTTCTTC. This sequence encodes CATSDFSGMGGNEQFF.

The chain joins TRBV5-4 to TRBJ2-5; unclear D gene. This CDR3 comprises 13 residues. Germline V lookup: CDR1 SGHNT, CDR2 YYREEE (reference sequence). Trimming cost V 3 bases and J 7 bases, with 13 bases left between them. The CDR3 is CASSSLTRGTQYF. Written as DNA, the CDR3 is TGTGCCAGCAGCTCCTTGACCCGAGGGACCCAGTACTTC.

The chain employs TRBV7-3 and TRBJ2-2; the D gene is possibly TRBD2 (6 bases). In germline, CDR1 is SGHTA, CDR2 FQGTGA. V lost 5 bases and J lost 2, with 9 bases in between. The CDR3 runs 14 residues. CDR3 sequence: CASSIAANTGELFF. The CDR3 DNA reads as TGTGCCAGCAGCATAGCGGCAAACACCGGGGAGCTGTTTTTT.

The chain joins TRBV3-1 (or the pseudogene TRBV3-2) to TRBJ2-7, with 7 nucleotides matching TRBD2. V was clipped by 4 bases and J by 0 bases; unmatched bases: 9. Germline lookup yields CDR1 LGHDT and CDR2 YNNKEL (reference sequence). CDR3 length equals 16 residues. CDR3 nucleotide sequence: TGTGCCAGCAGCCGCACAACTAGCGCAAGCTCCTACGAGCAGTACTTC. Translation gives CASSRTTSASSYEQYF.

This clone appeared many times. The rearrangement uses TRBV2 and TRBJ1-2, with D possibly TRBD1 on 5 matching bases. The V gene lost 6 bases and the J gene lost 4 bases, with 18 bases spanning the gap. This CDR3 contains 15 residues. CDR1 and CDR2 (germline): SNHLY, FYNNEI. This chain's CDR3 is CASSETVLRLYGYTF. CDR3 DNA: TGTGCCAGCAGCGAGACAGTGCTACGTCTCTATGGCTACACCTTC. The full variable domain, its missing parts supplied by reference TRBV2 and TRBJ1-2, is EPEVTQTPSHQVTQMGQEVILRCVPISNHLYFYWYRQILGQKVEFLVSFYNNEISEKSEIFDDQFSVERPDGSNFTLKIRSTKLEDSAMYFCASSETVLRLYGYTFGSGTRLTVV.

This chain links TRBV19 with TRBJ1-3, with D possibly matching TRBD1 (5 bases). This CDR3 comprises 17 residues. Trimming left V 5 bases short and J 1 base short, with 18 bases between. The germline V gene has CDR1 LNHDA and CDR2 SQIVND (reference sequence). The CDR3 protein is CASSPTPGLPSGNTIYF. DNA of the CDR3: TGTGCCAGTAGTCCAACACCGGGACTCCCGTCTGGAAACACCATATATTTT.